Each of the 8 T cell receptor beta chains below was sequenced from the same sample in a study of a mutant IDH1 vaccine in newly diagnosed glioma. Sequencing used immunoSEQ multiplex PCR; TCRdb keeps in-frame clones, though not all of them. This table has 35,000 to 40,000 clones, about nine tenths appearing once. Time point of the sample: baseline, week 1 (first vaccination visit). Noted treatment: pre-vaccination baseline after standard-of-care therapy. The sample was PBMCs, taken from a glioma patient treated with radiotherapy, temozolomide or both. The receptors were sampled from a man aged 18 to 30 with glioma.

V gene TRBV30 combines with J gene TRBJ1-1; D unclear. V gave up 4 bases and J gave up 1 base, with 10 bases separating them. The V gene's germline CDR1 is GTSNPN and CDR2 SVGIG (reference sequence). The CDR3 is 13 residues long. CDR3 loop: CAWTWTENTEAFF. CDR3 coding DNA: TGTGCCTGGACTTGGACGGAGAACACTGAAGCTTTCTTT.

The chain uses TRBV29-1 and TRBJ2-7, with D possibly TRBD2 on 6 matching bases. This CDR3 spans 13 amino acids. V was shortened by 7 bases and J by 5 bases, with 18 bases between the two germline ends. Germline V CDR1 and CDR2: SQVTM, ANQGSEA. The CDR3 DNA is TGCAGCGCATCATTAGCGGAGGTGAACGAGCAGTACTTC. Its protein product is CSASLAEVNEQYF.

A single count supports this clone. This chain uses TRBV7-2 with TRBJ1-2, with D hard to call. Germline V gives CDR1 SGHTA, CDR2 FQGNSA. This CDR3 has 13 residues. V lost 6 bases and J lost 7, with 15 bases in between. The CDR3 is CASRDGPVGGYTF. CDR3 DNA sequence: TGTGCCAGCAGAGATGGGCCAGTGGGTGGCTACACCTTC.

This clone was observed once. The chain uses TRBV6-5 and TRBJ1-2; D is unclear. Trimming removed 0 bases at V and 7 bases at J, with 12 bases between. The CDR3 contains 14 residues. The germline CDR1 and CDR2 sequences are MNHEY and SVGAGI. CDR3 nucleotides: TGTGCCAGCAGTTACTCCGGTCCCACGGCTGGCTACACCTTC. Protein: CASSYSGPTAGYTF.

This sequence joins TRBV29-1 and TRBJ1-2; D gene ambiguous. V was trimmed by 4 bases and J by 7 bases, leaving 13 bases between them. Per germline, CDR1 SQVTM and CDR2 ANQGSEA. The CDR3 is 12 residues long. The CDR3 DNA sequence: TGCAGCGTTGTAACAGTGACTGGTGGCTACACCTTC. Translating gives CSVVTVTGGYTF.

The chain is built from TRBV18 and TRBJ1-2; D is unclear. The CDR3 totals 11 residues. Germline CDR1 is KGHSH and CDR2 is LQKENI. V lost 5 bases, J lost 6 bases, and 7 bases lay in between. CDR3 in DNA: TGTGCCAGCTCATCGAACGATGGCTACACCTTC. Protein product: CASSSNDGYTF. Filled out from reference TRBV18 and TRBJ1-2, the complete variable domain reads NAGVMQNPRHLVRRRGQEARLRCSPMKGHSHVYWYRQLPEEGLKFMVYLQKENIIDESGMPKERFSAEFPKEGPSILRIQQVVRGDSAAYFCASSSNDGYTFGSGTRLTVV.

V usage is TRBV30 and J usage is TRBJ2-1, with D tentatively TRBD1 (6 bases). The CDR3 length is 11 residues. Trimming stripped 4 bases from V and 6 bases from J, with 7 bases between. Germline loops: CDR1 GTSNPN, CDR2 SVGIG (reference sequence). CDR3 amino acids: CAWNRANEQFF. In nucleotides, the CDR3 is TGTGCCTGGAACAGGGCCAATGAGCAGTTCTTC.

The chain is built from TRBV14 and TRBJ2-5; no definite D call. Trimming left V 1 base short and J 9 bases short, with 6 bases between. From germline, CDR1 is SGHDN and CDR2 FVKESK. The CDR3 sequence is 11 residues long. This CDR3 reads CASSQGAAQYF. The CDR3 nucleotides are TGTGCCAGCAGCCAAGGGGCAGCCCAGTACTTC.